This T cell receptor beta chain was captured by sequencing in a study of prognosis after radiotherapy for stage I lung cancer. Study in general: The study deemed all of its non-small cell lung cancer patients medically inoperable. The study, taken as a whole, reports: Lower Shannon entropy values were found after stereotactic body radiation therapy in patients who developed distant metastases. Reduced unique TCR clone counts were recorded after stereotactic body radiation therapy, with a median of about 10,000 versus 6,900.

Genomic DNA was the source, and TCR beta CDR3 was amplified from it by two-round multiplex PCR. Individual primers that were specific to each TRBV and TRBJ gene served in first-round PCR. TCRdb recomputed calls from the multiplex PCR reads with MiXCR, one row per CDR3 protein. The sample lists about 16,000 distinct CDR3 sequences, around 42% occurring once. This clonotype counts as medium-sized. Its antigen is not known. The germline V gene encodes CDR1 LNHDA and CDR2 SQIVND (reference sequence). The CDR3 totals 13 residues. The V end lost 6 bases, the J end lost 7 bases, and 15 bases lay between the germline ends.

The sequence came from a donor older than 45 with non-small cell lung cancer. V is TRBV19 and J is TRBJ1-2; tentatively, D is TRBD1 (5 bases). Sequencing used PBMCs, obtained before or after stereotactic body radiation therapy (not recorded which). As DNA, the CDR3 is TGTGCCAGTAGCCTATCCCGGGGCGGTGGCTACACCTTC. This encodes CASSLSRGGGYTF.